These 7 T cell receptor beta chains share one sample of origin, sequenced in a study of metastatic and nonmetastatic thyroid tumors. TCRdb re-analyzed the PCR reads using MiXCR. This sample yields tens of thousands of clones, of which approximately 12% are seen a single time; approximately 6% belongs to the top ten. Every patient was untreated before thyroid surgery. The sample consisted of blood. These receptors came from a male donor with papillary thyroid cancer or a benign thyroid nodule (not recorded which). Some clones in this sample may be carry-over from other donors' samples.

This clone showed up just a few times. The chain has TRBV2 and TRBJ2-7; D remains unclear. The germline CDR1 and CDR2 sequences are SNHLY and FYNNEI. With 3 bases removed from V and 7 bases from J, the gap between germline ends came to 7 bases. This CDR3 is 11 amino acids long. In DNA, the CDR3 is TGTGCCAGCAGTGAGTGGAAAGAGCAGTACTTC. Its protein product is CASSEWKEQYF.

This clone occurred many times. CDR3 residues: CSARDLRTATYEQYF. CDR3 nucleotides: TGCAGTGCTAGAGATCTTCGAACAGCGACCTACGAGCAGTACTTC. The chain has TRBV20-1 and TRBJ2-7; the D is unclear. The V gene lost 0 bases and the J gene lost 2 bases, with 14 bases spanning the gap. The CDR3 extends over 15 amino acids. CDR1 is DFQATT and CDR2 is SNEGSKA in the germline V gene (reference sequence).

In its sample, this clone ranks as medium-sized. This chain joins TRBV6-6 and TRBJ2-2; D not certain. The CDR3 is 15 residues long. With 2 bases removed from V and 0 bases from J, the gap between germline ends came to 7 bases. From germline, CDR1 is MNHNY and CDR2 SVGAGI (reference sequence). The CDR3 DNA reads TGTGCCAGCAGTTACCTTAAGGCGAACACCGGGGAGCTGTTTTTT. Encoded protein: CASSYLKANTGELFF.

This clone was counted at least ten times. The rearrangement joins TRBV20-1 to TRBJ2-2; 7 bases are a match to TRBD2. The CDR3 totals 14 residues. In germline, CDR1 is DFQATT, CDR2 SNEGSKA (reference sequence). V lost 1 base, J lost 5 bases, and 4 bases stayed unmatched. The CDR3 DNA reads TGCAGTGCTAGAGTAGCGGGTGGGACCGGGGAGCTGTTTTTT. Amino acid sequence: CSARVAGGTGELFF.

Sample share makes this clone medium-sized. The chain employs TRBV27 and TRBJ1-1; 7 nucleotides align to TRBD1. The ends lost 7 bases at V and 3 bases at J; junction bases unmatched: 5. Germline CDR1 and CDR2: MNHEY and SMNVEV (reference sequence). There are 13 residues in the CDR3. CDR3 sequence (DNA): TGTGCCAGCAAGGAGGGGGCGGACACTGAAGCTTTCTTT. It encodes CASKEGADTEAFF.

This clone was counted ten times or more. V gene TRBV20-1 combines with J gene TRBJ2-5, with D possibly TRBD1 on 6 matching bases. V lost 2 bases and J 5 bases, leaving 27 bases between the germline ends. The V gene's germline CDR1 is DFQATT and CDR2 SNEGSKA (reference sequence). This CDR3 spans 18 amino acids. CDR3 protein: CSARLRGRNAGAAETQYF. The CDR3 DNA reads TGCAGTGCTAGACTCAGGGGCAGAAATGCAGGGGCGGCGGAGACCCAGTACTTC.

In its sample, this clone was seen many times. The chain combines TRBV7-8 with TRBJ2-7; D not resolved. The CDR3 runs to 15 residues. The ends were cut back, 5 bases at V and 6 bases at J, with 20 bases in the middle. Germline V gene sequence: CDR1 SGHVS, CDR2 FQNEAQ. As DNA, the CDR3 is TGTGCCAGCAGCCAACTTAGTGGACGTCCCTTCGAGCAGTACTTC. This codes for CASSQLSGRPFEQYF.